Listed here are 11 T cell receptor beta chains from one sample, sequenced in a study of shared T cell receptors in the human thymus. The data were produced by immunoSEQ multiplex PCR, yet TCRdb's version contains in-frame clones alone and is incomplete. The profile shows more than 300,000 clones, roughly 94% of them singletons. Specimen: thymocytes. The receptors originated from a human donor.

The table lists this clone with a count of one. V gene TRBV9 combines with J gene TRBJ2-2, with TRBD1 matching over 7 bases. V was clipped by 4 bases and J by 0 bases; unmatched bases: 9. Germline CDR1 is SGDLS and CDR2 is YYNGEE. The CDR3 runs to 17 residues. This chain's CDR3 is CASSSRWTGANTGELFF. Written as DNA, the CDR3 is TGTGCCAGCAGCTCCCGTTGGACAGGAGCGAACACCGGGGAGCTGTTTTTT.

The chain is built from TRBV7-2 and TRBJ1-5; D is ambiguous. Germline V gives CDR1 SGHTA, CDR2 FQGNSA. The CDR3 is 16 amino acids. The ends were cut back, 1 base at V and 0 bases at J, with 10 bases in the middle. The CDR3 DNA reads TGTGCCAGCAGCTTAGATGGGGAGTTTAGCAATCAGCCCCAGCATTTT. As protein: CASSLDGEFSNQPQHF.

This clone was observed a single time. The gene calls are TRBV4-1 and TRBJ2-4; 9 bases align to TRBD1. V shed 0 bases and J 0 bases; nucleotides not matched to a gene: 9. The CDR3 totals 19 residues. Germline lookup yields CDR1 MGHRA and CDR2 YSYEKL. CDR3 sequence reads: CASSQERDRVELAKNIQYF. Written as DNA, the CDR3 is TGCGCCAGCAGCCAAGAACGGGACAGGGTTGAACTAGCCAAAAACATTCAGTACTTC.

The chain couples TRBV12-5 to TRBJ1-2, with 10 bases matching TRBD1. Germline loops: CDR1 LGHNT, CDR2 FRNRAP. The trim removed 5 bases at V and 8 bases at J, leaving 8 bases unmatched. There are 14 residues in the CDR3. CDR3 region: CASGRDRGDRGYTF. CDR3 nucleotides: TGTGCTAGTGGTCGGGACAGGGGAGATAGAGGCTACACCTTC.

The chain carries TRBV9 and TRBJ2-3, with TRBD1 matching over 7 bases. The CDR3 is made up of 14 amino acids. Germline assignment: CDR1 SGDLS and CDR2 YYNGEE. V trimming: 7 bases; J trimming: 1 base; junction bases outside the gene matches: 6. This chain's CDR3 is CASPRGPCTDTQYF. The CDR3 DNA sequence: TGTGCCAGCCCGAGGGGGCCCTGCACAGATACGCAGTATTTT. Based on the CDR3 plus reference TRBV9 and TRBJ2-3, the full variable domain is DSGVTQTPKHLITATGQRVTLRCSPRSGDLSVYWYQQSLDQGLQFLIQYYNGEERAKGNILERFSAQQFPDLHSELNLSSLELGDSALYFCASPRGPCTDTQYFGPGTRLTVL.

The gene calls are TRBV5-4 and TRBJ2-4; TRBD2 agrees at 7 bases. The CDR3 consists of 17 residues. V was pared by 0 bases and J by 1 base, with 7 bases of the junction left unmatched. CDR1 is SGHNT, CDR2 YYREEE, per germline (reference sequence). The CDR3 nucleotides read TGTGCCAGCAGCTTGGCTAGCGGTGGTGGGGCCAAAAACATTCAGTACTTC. Its translation: CASSLASGGGAKNIQYF.

V and J are TRBV28 and TRBJ2-7; 11 nucleotides line up with TRBD2. Germline CDR1 and CDR2: MDHEN and SYDVKM. The V gene end was trimmed by 6 bases and the J gene end by 2 bases; junction bases not matched to a gene: 6. The CDR3 has 15 residues. CDR3 DNA sequence: TGTGCCAGCAGACCGACTAGCGGGACTCCCTACGAGCAGTACTTC. Its translation: CASRPTSGTPYEQYF.

The rearrangement links TRBV6-1 to TRBJ2-1; weak D call: TRBD1 (5 bases). Germline V gives CDR1 MNHNS, CDR2 SASEGT. V lost 3 bases and J lost 4, with 25 bases in between. The CDR3 contains 19 residues. CDR3 nucleotide sequence: TGTGCCAGCAGTGATGGACCAGGGAATAGCCGGACCCCTTACAATGAGCAGTTCTTC. It specifies CASSDGPGNSRTPYNEQFF.

This chain joins TRBV7-2 and TRBJ2-1; D gene ambiguous. CDR3 size: 16 residues. CDR1 and CDR2 (germline): SGHTA, FQGNSA. The V and J ends lost 4 bases and 5 bases respectively, with 18 bases between them. The CDR3 region is CASSSGTPGANNEQFF. CDR3 sequence (DNA): TGTGCCAGCAGCTCGGGCACCCCAGGAGCCAACAATGAGCAGTTCTTC.

J is TRBJ1-3 and V is TRBV11-2, with 9 bases fitting TRBD1. V was pared by 5 bases and J by 3 bases, with 5 bases of the junction left unmatched. Germline V lookup: CDR1 SGHAT, CDR2 FQNNGV. CDR3 length: 15 residues. CDR3 amino acids: CASSPDRGSGNTIYF. CDR3 sequence (DNA): TGTGCCAGCAGCCCGGACAGGGGAAGTGGAAACACCATATATTTT.

The chain is built from TRBV14 and TRBJ2-5; D gene unclear. CDR3 size: 18 residues. Trimming stripped 5 bases from V and 2 bases from J, with 24 bases between. CDR1 and CDR2 from the germline V gene are SGHDN and FVKESK. The CDR3 nucleotides are TGTGCCAGCAGCTTTACCGTCGACGACCTAAGAAAACAAGAGACCCAGTACTTC. The encoded protein is CASSFTVDDLRKQETQYF.